The source of this TCR beta chain is a study of blood T cell repertoires in COVID-19. Using immunoSEQ multiplex PCR, the repertoire was profiled, and TCRdb retains in-frame clones only, with some absent. The sample shows fewer than 250,000 clones, 70% to 80% of them seen only once. Germline CDR1 reads MNHNS; CDR2 reads SASEGT. The CDR3 has 12 residues. V lost 0 bases and J 12 bases, leaving 9 bases between the germline ends. This TCR derives from a woman between 45 and 65 years old with acute or convalescent COVID-19. Sequencing input: peripheral blood. This sequence joins TRBV6-1 and TRBJ1-5, with unresolved D. The CDR3 protein is CASSEARVLQHF. The CDR3 coding sequence is TGTGCCAGCAGTGAAGCGCGGGTGCTCCAGCATTTT.